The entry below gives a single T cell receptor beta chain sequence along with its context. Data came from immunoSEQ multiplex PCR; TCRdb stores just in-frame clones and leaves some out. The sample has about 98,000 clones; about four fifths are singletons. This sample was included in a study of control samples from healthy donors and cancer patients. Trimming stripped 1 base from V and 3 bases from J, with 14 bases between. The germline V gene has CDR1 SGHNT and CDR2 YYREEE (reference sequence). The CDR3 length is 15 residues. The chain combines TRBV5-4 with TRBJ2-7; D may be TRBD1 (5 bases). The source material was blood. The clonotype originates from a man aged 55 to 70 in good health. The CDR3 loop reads CASSLKTDPIYEQYF. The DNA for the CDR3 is TGTGCCAGCAGCTTGAAGACAGACCCCATCTACGAGCAGTACTTC. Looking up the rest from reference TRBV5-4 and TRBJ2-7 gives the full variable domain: ETGVTQSPTHLIKTRGQQVTLRCSSQSGHNTVSWYQQALGQGPQFIFQYYREEENGRGNFPPRFSGLQFPNYSSELNVNALELDDSALYLCASSLKTDPIYEQYFGPGTRLTVT.